This T cell receptor beta chain was found in a study of blood T cell repertoires in COVID-19. The germline CDR1 and CDR2 sequences are SGHDT and YYEEEE. The CDR3 contains 16 residues. The germline V and J ends were trimmed by 2 bases and 3 bases, with 18 bases remaining between them. Sequencing used immunoSEQ multiplex PCR; TCRdb keeps in-frame clones, though not all of them. This sample has about 180,000 clones, with roughly 82% found just once. Sample: peripheral blood. The V and J genes are TRBV5-6 and TRBJ2-7, with D maybe TRBD1 (6 bases). The receptor was derived from a woman in her seventies with acute or convalescent COVID-19. CDR3: CASSLSGTQSLYEQYF. In nucleotides, the CDR3 is TGTGCCAGCAGCTTATCCGGGACACAAAGCCTCTACGAGCAGTACTTC.